This T cell receptor (beta chain) originates from a study of STAT3 mutations in large granular lymphocyte leukemia. Study-level points and caveats: Some patients had persisting codominant clonotypes that could mask small clones. Treatment regimens differed across patients between samplings. In about 30% of the 18 patients, new TCR clonotypes emerged after therapy. Every T-cell large granular lymphocyte leukemia patient had at least one immunodominant TCR beta clonotype.

Trimming took off 4 bases at V and 7 bases at J, with 9 bases between the two ends. CDR3 length equals 13 residues. Germline-derived CDR1 and CDR2 are SGDLS and YYNGEE. Average productive template count per sample was about 40,773. Sequencing was performed with immunoSEQ multiplex PCR; in TCRdb, only in-frame clones are kept and a portion is missing. The sample shows 40,000 to 50,000 clones, around 80% of them seen only once. On this clone: Antigen specificity is unknown.

The chain couples TRBV9 to TRBJ1-6, with D unclear. The sequenced sample consisted of PBMCs. The origin of this receptor is a human donor with T large granular lymphocyte leukemia. Some clones in this sample may be carry-over from other donors' samples. The CDR3: CASSRDLNSPLHF. The CDR3 bases are TGTGCCAGCAGCCGAGACTTGAATTCACCCCTCCACTTT.